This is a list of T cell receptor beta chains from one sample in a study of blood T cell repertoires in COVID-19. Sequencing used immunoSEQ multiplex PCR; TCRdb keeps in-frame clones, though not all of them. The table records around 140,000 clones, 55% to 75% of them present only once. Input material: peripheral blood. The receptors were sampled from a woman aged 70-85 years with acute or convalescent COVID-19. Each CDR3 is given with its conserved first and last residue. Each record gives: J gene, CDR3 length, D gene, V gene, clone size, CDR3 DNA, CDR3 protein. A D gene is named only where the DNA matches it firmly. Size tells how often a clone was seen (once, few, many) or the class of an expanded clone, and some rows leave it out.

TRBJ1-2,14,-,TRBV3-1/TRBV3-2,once,TGTGCCAGCAGCCAAGATACAGGGAACTATGGCTACACCTTC,CASSQDTGNYGYTF
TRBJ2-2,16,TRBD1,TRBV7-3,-,TGTGCCAGCAGCTTACCCGGGACAGGGGAGCACCGGGGAGCTGTTTTT,CASSLPGTGEHRGAVF
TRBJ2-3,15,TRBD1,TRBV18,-,TGTGCCAGCTCACCACCGAGGACAGGACCAGATACGCAGTATTTT,CASSPPRTGPDTQYF
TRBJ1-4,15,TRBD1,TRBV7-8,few,TGTGCCAGCAGACGAAACAGGGGTACGAATGAAAAACTGTTTTTT,CASRRNRGTNEKLFF
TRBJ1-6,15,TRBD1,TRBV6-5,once,TGTGCCAGCAGTTACTTGGGACAGACGGGTTCACCCCTCCACTTT,CASSYLGQTGSPLHF
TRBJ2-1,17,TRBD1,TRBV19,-,TGTGCCAGTAGTATTTCTTTTCCGGACAGGATCCAAATGAAGCAGTTCTTC,CASSISFPDRIQMKQFF
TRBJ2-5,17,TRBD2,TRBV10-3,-,TGTGCCATCAGTGAGGGGGGACTAGCGGGAGGCCGAGAGACCCAGTACTTC,CAISEGGLAGGRETQYF
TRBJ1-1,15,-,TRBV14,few,TGTGCCAGCAGCCAAGCTCAGGCCCCGAACACTGAAGCTTTCTTT,CASSQAQAPNTEAFF
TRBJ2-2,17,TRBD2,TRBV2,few,TGTGCCAGCACCGTACTAGCGGGGGGCCCAAATACCGGGGAGCTGTTTTTT,CASTVLAGGPNTGELFF
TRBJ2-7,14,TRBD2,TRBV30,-,TGTGCCTGGACCGGACTAGCGGGTGCCTACGAGCAGTACTTC,CAWTGLAGAYEQYF
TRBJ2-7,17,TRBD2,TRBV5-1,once,TGCGCCAGCAGCCCAACTCTAGCGGGGGGCCCACCCTACGAGCAGTACTTC,CASSPTLAGGPPYEQYF
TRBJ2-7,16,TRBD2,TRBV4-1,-,TGCGCCAGCAGCCTCCGGACTAGCGGGAGCGCGGACGAGCAGTACTTC,CASSLRTSGSADEQYF
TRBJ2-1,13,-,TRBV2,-,TGTGCCAGCAATGCATTCCCTAACAATGAGCAGTTCTTC,CASNAFPNNEQFF
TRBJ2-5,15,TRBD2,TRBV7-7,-,TGTGCCAGCAGCTTAGGGCGGGGGGCCCATGAGACCCAGTACTTC,CASSLGRGAHETQYF
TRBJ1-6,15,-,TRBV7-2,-,TGTGCCAGCAGCTTAGGGGTCAGGGCTGGTTCACCCCTCCACTTT,CASSLGVRAGSPLHF
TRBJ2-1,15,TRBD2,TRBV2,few,TGTGCCAGCAGTCCGAGCGGGACCAATTACAATGAGCAGTTCTTC,CASSPSGTNYNEQFF
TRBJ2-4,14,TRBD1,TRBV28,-,TGTGCCAGCAGTCCCCAGGACAGGAGTAACATTCAGTACTTC,CASSPQDRSNIQYF
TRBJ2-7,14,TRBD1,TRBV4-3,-,TGCGCCAGCAGCCAATACGGACAGGGGGGCGAGCAGTACTTC,CASSQYGQGGEQYF
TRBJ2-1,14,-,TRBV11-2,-,TGTGCCAGCAGCTCGACAGGCACCTACAATGAGCAGTTCTTC,CASSSTGTYNEQFF
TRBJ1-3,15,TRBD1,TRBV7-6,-,TGTGCCAGCAGCCTGGGACAGTTCTCTGGAAACACCATATATTTT,CASSLGQFSGNTIYF
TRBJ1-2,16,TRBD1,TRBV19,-,TGTGCCAGTAGTTTTCTGACAGGGGGCGTTTACTATGGCTACACCTTC,CASSFLTGGVYYGYTF
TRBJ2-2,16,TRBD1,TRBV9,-,TGTGCCAGCAGCGTTAGAGGGACAGGGGGCCTCGGGGAGCTGTTTTTT,CASSVRGTGGLGELFF
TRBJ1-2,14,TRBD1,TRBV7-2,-,TGTGCCAGCAGCCCCTCCGACAGGGCCTATGGCTACACCTTC,CASSPSDRAYGYTF
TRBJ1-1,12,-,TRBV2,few,TGTGCCAGCAGGCGACAGAACACTGAAGCTTTCTTT,CASRRQNTEAFF
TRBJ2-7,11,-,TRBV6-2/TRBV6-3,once,TGTGCCAGCAGTTTACACTACGAGCAGTACTTC,CASSLHYEQYF
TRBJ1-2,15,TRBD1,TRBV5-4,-,TGTGCCAGCAGCTTGGAAAGGGCCCAGGGGGCTGGCTACACCTTC,CASSLERAQGAGYTF
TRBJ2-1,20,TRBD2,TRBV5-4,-,TGTGCCAGCAGCTTGGCTATTACGCTAGCGGGAGGAGGTGGCTACAATGAGCAGTTCTTC,CASSLAITLAGGGGYNEQFF
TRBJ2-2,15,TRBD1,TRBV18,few,TGTGCCAGCTCACCCGTCGGACAGGGGTTAGGGGAGCTGTTTTTT,CASSPVGQGLGELFF
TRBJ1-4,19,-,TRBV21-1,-,TGTGCCAGCAGCACGCACTCCCGGGACAGGGGGCGGGATAATGAAAAACTGTTTTTT,CASSTHSRDRGRDNEKLFF
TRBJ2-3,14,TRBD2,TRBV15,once,TGTGCCACCGTCCGGGACTATAGCACAGATACGCAGTATTTT,CATVRDYSTDTQYF
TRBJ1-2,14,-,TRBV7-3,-,TGTGCCAGCAGCTTCCACCAGGGAGGGGATGGCTACACCTTC,CASSFHQGGDGYTF
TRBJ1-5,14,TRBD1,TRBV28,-,TGTGCCAGCAGGGAAACAGGGGAAGGGCAGCCCCAGCATTTT,CASRETGEGQPQHF
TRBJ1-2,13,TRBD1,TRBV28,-,TGTGCCAGCAGGGGGGACAGGGGGTATGGCTACACCTTC,CASRGDRGYGYTF
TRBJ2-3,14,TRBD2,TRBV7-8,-,TGTGCCAGCAGCTTAGTAGCGGGGGCGGATACGCAGTATTTT,CASSLVAGADTQYF
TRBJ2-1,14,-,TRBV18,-,TGTGCCAGCTCACCACTCCAGGGCATCAATGAGCAGTTCTTC,CASSPLQGINEQFF
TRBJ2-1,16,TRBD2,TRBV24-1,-,TGTGCCACCAGTGATGAGACTAGCGGGAGGGACAATGAGCAGTTCTTC,CATSDETSGRDNEQFF
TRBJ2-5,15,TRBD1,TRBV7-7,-,TGTGCTAGCAGCGCTGGGACAGGGGGCCAAGAGACCCAGTACTTC,CASSAGTGGQETQYF
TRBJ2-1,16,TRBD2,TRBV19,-,TGTGCCAGTAGTATTTTTAGCGGGAGAAAGGGCAATGAGCAGTTCTTC,CASSIFSGRKGNEQFF
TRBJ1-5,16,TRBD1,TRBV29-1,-,TGCAGCGTTATCGTCCAGGGCGGGACAGGGGATCAGCCCCAGCATTTT,CSVIVQGGTGDQPQHF
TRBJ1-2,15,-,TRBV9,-,TGTGCCAGCAGCGTAGCGAGGGAGCAGGCCTATGGCTACACCTTC,CASSVAREQAYGYTF
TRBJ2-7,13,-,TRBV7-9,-,TGTGCCAGCAGCTCGGACTGGGGCTACGAGCAGTACTTC,CASSSDWGYEQYF
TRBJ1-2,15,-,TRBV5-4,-,TGTGCCAGCAGCTTAAGCACCGGCCGGGGCTATGGCTACACCTTC,CASSLSTGRGYGYTF
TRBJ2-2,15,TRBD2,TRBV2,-,TGTGCCAGCAGTGGTAGCGGGGGGCCCACCGGGGAGCTGTTTTTT,CASSGSGGPTGELFF
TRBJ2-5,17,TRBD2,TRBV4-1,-,TGCGCCAGCAGCCAAGTTCCGCTAGCGGGACCAAAAGAGACCCAGTACTTC,CASSQVPLAGPKETQYF
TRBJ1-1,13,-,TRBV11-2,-,TGTGCCAGCAGCTTACTTATAAACACTGAAGCTTTCTTT,CASSLLINTEAFF
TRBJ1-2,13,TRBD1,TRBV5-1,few,TGCGCCAGCAGCTTGGGGACAGGGTCTGGCTACACCTTC,CASSLGTGSGYTF
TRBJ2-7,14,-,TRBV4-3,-,TGCGCCAGCAGCCAAGAGTACAGTACCTACGAGCAGTACTTC,CASSQEYSTYEQYF
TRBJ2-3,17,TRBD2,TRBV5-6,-,TGTGCCAGCAGCGGCGGGACTAGCGGGAGTAGTTGGGATACGCAGTATTTT,CASSGGTSGSSWDTQYF
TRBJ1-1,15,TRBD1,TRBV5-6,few,TGTGCCAGCAGCTTGCTTGGTCCAGGGGGCACTGAAGCTTTCTTT,CASSLLGPGGTEAFF